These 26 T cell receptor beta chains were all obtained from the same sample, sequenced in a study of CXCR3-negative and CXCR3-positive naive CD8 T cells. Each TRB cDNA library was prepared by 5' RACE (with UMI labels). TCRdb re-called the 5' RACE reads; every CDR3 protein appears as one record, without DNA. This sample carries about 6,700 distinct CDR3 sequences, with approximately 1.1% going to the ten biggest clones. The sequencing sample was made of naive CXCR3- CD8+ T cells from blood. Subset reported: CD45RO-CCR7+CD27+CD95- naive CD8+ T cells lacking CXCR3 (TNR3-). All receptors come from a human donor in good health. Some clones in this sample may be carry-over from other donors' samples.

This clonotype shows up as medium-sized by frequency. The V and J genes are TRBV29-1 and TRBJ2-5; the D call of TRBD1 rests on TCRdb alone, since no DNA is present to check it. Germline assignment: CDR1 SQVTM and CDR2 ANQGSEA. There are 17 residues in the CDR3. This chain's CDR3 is CSVEDLTPRVVQETQYF. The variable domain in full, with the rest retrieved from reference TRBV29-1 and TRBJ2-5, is SAVISQKPSRDICQRGTSLTIQCQVDSQVTMMFWYRQQPGQSLTLIATANQGSEATYESGFVIDKFPISRPNLTFSTLTVSNMSPEDSSIYLCSVEDLTPRVVQETQYFGPGTRLLVL.

The CDR3 here is CASSLATGNGYTF. The gene calls are TRBV5-1 and TRBJ1-2; absent DNA, TCRdb's TRBD1 call cannot be checked. The germline CDR1 and CDR2 sequences are SGHRS and YFSETQ. The CDR3 extends over 13 amino acids.

The chain's CDR3 is CASSSGPNGYEQYF. The chain employs TRBV11-1 and TRBJ2-7; TCRdb lists TRBD2, though no DNA is available to test this call. This CDR3 comprises 14 residues. The V gene's germline CDR1 is SGHAT and CDR2 FQDESV (reference sequence).

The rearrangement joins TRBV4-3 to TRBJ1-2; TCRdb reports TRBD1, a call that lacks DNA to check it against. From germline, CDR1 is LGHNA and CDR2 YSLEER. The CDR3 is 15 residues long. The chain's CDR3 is CASSQGTGWNYGYTF.

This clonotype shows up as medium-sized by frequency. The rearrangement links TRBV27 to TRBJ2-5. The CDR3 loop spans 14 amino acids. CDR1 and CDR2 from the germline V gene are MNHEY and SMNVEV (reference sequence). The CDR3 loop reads CASSLFAGRETQYF.

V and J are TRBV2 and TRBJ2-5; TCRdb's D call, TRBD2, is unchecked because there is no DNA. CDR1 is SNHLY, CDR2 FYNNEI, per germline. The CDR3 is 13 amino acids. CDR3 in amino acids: CASAGTPQETQYF.

CDR3: CSVADSRAYEQYF. The gene calls are TRBV20-1 and TRBJ2-7; the D call from TCRdb, TRBD1, cannot be confirmed without DNA. The CDR3 is 13 amino acids. Germline V lookup: CDR1 DFQATT, CDR2 SNEGSKA (reference sequence).

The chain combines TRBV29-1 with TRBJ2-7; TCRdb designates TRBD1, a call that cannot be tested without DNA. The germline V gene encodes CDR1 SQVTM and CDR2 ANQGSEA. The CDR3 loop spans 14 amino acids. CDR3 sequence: CSVSRGTKYYEQYF.

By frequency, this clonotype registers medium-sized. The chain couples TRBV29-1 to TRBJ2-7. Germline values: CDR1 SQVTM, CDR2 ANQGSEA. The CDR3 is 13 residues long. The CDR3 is CSVVAVTSYEQYF.

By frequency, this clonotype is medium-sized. This chain's CDR3 is CSVEGGGRVDTQYF. This sequence joins TRBV29-1 and TRBJ2-3; TCRdb picks TRBD1, but there is no DNA to check that call. From germline, CDR1 is SQVTM and CDR2 ANQGSEA. This CDR3 spans 14 amino acids.

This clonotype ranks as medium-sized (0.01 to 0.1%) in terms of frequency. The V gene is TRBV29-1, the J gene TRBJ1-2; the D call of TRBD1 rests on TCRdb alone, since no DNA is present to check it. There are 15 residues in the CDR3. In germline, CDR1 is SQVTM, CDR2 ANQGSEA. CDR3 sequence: CSVGTGDRGRDGYTF.

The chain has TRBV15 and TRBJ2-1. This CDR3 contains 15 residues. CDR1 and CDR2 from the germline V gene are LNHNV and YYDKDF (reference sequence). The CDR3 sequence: CATSRGFEVGNEQFF. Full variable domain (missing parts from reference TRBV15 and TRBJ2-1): DAMVIQNPRYQVTQFGKPVTLSCSQTLNHNVMYWYQQKSSQAPKLLFHYYDKDFNNEADTPDNFQSRRPNTSFCFLDIRSPGLGDTAMYLCATSRGFEVGNEQFFGPGTRLTVL.

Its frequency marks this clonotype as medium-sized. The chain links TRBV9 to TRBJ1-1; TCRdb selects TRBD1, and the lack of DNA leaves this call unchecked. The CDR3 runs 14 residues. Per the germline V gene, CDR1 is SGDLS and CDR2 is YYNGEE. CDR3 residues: CASSVVGQEGEAFF.

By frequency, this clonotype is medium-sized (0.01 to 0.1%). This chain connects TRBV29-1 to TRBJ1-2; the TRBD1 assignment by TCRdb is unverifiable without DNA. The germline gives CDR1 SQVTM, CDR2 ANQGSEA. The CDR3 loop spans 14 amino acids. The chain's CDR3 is CSVDLTVRDYGYTF.

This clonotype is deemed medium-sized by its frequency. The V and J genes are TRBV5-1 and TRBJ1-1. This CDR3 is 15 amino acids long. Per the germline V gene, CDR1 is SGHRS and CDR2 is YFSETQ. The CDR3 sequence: CASSSLMARNTEAFF.

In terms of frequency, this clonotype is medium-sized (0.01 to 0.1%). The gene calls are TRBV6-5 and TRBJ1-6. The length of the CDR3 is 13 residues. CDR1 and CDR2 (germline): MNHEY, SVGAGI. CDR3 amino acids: CASSPYYNSPLHF.

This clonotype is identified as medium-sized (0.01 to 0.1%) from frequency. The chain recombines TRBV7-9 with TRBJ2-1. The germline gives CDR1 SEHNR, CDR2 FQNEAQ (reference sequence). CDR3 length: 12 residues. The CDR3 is CASSAYNNEQFF.

This chain's CDR3 is CASSGTPQETQYF. The chain uses TRBV2 and TRBJ2-5; absent DNA, TCRdb's TRBD2 call cannot be checked. From germline, CDR1 is SNHLY and CDR2 FYNNEI. The CDR3 runs to 13 residues. Supplemented by reference TRBV2 and TRBJ2-5, the full variable domain reads EPEVTQTPSHQVTQMGQEVILRCVPISNHLYFYWYRQILGQKVEFLVSFYNNEISEKSEIFDDQFSVERPDGSNFTLKIRSTKLEDSAMYFCASSGTPQETQYFGPGTRLLVL.

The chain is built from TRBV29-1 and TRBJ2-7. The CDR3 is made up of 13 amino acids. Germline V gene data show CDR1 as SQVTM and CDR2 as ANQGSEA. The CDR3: CSVGKASSYEQYF.

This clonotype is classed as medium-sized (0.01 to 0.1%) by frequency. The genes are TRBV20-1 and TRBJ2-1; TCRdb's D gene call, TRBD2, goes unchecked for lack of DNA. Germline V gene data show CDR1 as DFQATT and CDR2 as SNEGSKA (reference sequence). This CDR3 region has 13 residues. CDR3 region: CSARRREGDEQFF.

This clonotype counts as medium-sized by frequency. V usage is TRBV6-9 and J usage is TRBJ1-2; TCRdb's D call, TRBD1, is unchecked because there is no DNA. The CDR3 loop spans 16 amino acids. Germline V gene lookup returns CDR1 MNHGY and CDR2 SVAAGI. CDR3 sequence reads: CASRTDRGPQNYGYTF.

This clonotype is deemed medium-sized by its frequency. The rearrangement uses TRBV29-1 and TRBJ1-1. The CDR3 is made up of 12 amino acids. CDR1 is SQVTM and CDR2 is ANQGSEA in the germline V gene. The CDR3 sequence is CSVVSLGTEAFF.

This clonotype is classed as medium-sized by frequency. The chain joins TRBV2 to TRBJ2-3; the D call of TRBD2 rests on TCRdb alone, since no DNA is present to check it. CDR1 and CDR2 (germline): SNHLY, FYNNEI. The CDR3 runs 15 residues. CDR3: CASRKGLGSTDTQYF.

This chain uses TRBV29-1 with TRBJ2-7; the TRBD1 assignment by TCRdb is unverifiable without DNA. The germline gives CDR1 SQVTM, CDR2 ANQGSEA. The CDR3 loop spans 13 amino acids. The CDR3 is CSVGGQNSYEQYF.

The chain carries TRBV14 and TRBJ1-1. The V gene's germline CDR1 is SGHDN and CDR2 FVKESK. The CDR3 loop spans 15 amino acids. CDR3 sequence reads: CASSQDLIIGREAFF.

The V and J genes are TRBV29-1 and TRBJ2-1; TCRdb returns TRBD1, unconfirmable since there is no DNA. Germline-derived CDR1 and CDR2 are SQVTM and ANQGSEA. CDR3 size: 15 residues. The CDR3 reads CSVEVASGGRNEQFF.